Here is one T cell receptor beta chain with its context. V gave up 7 bases and J gave up 2 bases, with 22 bases separating them. The CDR3 runs to 17 residues. CDR1 is SGHRS and CDR2 is YFSETQ in the germline V gene. This specimen comes from a study of T cell responses to AZD1222 COVID-19 vaccine. Here immunoSEQ multiplex PCR was the method, and the copy in TCRdb shows in-frame clones only, minus some. The table shows 100,000 to 150,000 clones, with over 75% occurring only once. This clonotype was obtained from an adult in good health. This chain joins TRBV5-1 and TRBJ2-1; D possibly matches TRBD1 or TRBD2 (5 bases each). The sample was peripheral blood, taken on day 0 of AZD1222 vaccination. CDR3 sequence (DNA): TGCGCCAGCGACACATGGGACCGGAGGCCACCCTACAATGAGCAGTTCTTC. It encodes CASDTWDRRPPYNEQFF.